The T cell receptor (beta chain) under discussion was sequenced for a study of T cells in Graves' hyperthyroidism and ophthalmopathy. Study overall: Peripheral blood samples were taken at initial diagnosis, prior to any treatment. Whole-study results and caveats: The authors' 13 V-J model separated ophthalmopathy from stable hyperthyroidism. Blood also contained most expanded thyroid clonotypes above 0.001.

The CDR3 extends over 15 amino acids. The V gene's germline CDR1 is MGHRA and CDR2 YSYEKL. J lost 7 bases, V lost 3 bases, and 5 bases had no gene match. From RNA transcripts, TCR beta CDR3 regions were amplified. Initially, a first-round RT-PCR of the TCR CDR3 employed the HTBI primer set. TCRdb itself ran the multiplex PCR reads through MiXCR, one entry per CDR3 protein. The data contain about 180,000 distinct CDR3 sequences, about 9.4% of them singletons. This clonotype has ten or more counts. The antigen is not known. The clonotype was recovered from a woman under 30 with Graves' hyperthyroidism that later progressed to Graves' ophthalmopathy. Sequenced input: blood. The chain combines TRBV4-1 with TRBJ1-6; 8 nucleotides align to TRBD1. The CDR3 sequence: CASSHIDRGNSPLHF. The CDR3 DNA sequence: TGCGCCAGCAGCCACATAGACAGGGGAAATTCACCCCTCCACTTT.